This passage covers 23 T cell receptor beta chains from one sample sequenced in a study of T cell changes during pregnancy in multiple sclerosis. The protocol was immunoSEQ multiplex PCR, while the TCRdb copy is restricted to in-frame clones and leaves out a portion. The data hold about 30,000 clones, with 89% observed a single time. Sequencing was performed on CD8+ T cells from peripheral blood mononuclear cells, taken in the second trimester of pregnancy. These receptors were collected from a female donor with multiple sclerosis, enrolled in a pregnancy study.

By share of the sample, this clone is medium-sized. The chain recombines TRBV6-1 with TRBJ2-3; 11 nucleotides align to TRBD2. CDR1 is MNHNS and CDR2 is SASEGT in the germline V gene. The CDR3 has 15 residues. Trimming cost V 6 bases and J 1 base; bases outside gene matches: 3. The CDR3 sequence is CASRPLAGGTDTQYF. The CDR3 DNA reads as TGTGCCAGCAGGCCACTAGCGGGGGGCACAGATACGCAGTATTTT.

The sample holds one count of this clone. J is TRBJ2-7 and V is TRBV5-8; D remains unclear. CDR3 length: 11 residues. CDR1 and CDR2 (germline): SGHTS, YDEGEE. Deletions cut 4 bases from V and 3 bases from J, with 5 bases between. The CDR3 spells CASSPYYEQYF. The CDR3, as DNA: TGTGCCAGCAGCCCGTACTACGAGCAGTACTTC.

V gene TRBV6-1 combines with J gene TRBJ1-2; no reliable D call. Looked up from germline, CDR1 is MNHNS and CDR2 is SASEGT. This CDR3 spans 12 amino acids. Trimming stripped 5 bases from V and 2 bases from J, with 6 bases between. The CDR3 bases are TGTGCCAGCAGTTCGCGAAACTATGGCTACACCTTC. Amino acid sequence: CASSSRNYGYTF.

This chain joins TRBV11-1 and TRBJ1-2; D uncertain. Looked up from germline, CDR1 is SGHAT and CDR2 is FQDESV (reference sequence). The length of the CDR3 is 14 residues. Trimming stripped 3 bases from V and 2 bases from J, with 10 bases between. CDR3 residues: CASSFGETNYGYTF. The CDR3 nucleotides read TGTGCCAGCAGCTTCGGGGAGACAAACTATGGCTACACCTTC. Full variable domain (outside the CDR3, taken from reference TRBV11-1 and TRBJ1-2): EAEVAQSPRYKITEKSQAVAFWCDPISGHATLYWYRQILGQGPELLVQFQDESVVDDSQLPKDRFSAERLKGVDSTLKIQPAELGDSAMYLCASSFGETNYGYTFGSGTRLTVV.

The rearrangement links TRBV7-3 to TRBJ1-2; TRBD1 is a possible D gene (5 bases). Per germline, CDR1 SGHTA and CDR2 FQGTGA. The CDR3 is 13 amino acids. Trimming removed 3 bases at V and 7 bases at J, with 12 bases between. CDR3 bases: TGTGCCAGCAGCTTGGGGGGACTGGTTGGCTACACCTTC. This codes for CASSLGGLVGYTF.

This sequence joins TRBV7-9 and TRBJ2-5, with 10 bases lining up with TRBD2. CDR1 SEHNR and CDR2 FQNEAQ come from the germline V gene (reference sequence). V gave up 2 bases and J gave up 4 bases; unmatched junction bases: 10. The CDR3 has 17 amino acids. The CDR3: CASSLMLAGVVGETQYF. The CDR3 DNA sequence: TGTGCCAGCAGCTTAATGCTAGCGGGAGTTGTGGGAGAGACCCAGTACTTC.

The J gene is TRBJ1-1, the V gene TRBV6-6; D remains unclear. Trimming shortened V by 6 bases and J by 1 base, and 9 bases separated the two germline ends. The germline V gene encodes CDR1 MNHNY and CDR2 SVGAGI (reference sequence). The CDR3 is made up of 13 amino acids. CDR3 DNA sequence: TGTGCCAGCAGCCTAGACGCGAACACTGAAGCTTTCTTT. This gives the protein CASSLDANTEAFF.

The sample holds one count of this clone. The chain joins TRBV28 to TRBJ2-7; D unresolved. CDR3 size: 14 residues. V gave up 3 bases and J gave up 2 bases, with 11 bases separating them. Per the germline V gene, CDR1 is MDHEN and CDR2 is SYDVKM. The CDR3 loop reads CASSFLDEAYEQYF. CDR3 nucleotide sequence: TGTGCCAGCAGTTTCCTCGACGAGGCCTACGAGCAGTACTTC.

Written as DNA, the CDR3 is TGTGCCAGCAGCACATGGACTAGCCCGGACGAGCAGTACTTC. It translates to CASSTWTSPDEQYF. The J gene is TRBJ2-7, the V gene TRBV2, with 8 bases aligning to TRBD2. The CDR3 runs to 14 residues. Germline trimming cut 6 bases from V and 5 bases from J; bases unmatched to any gene: 9. CDR1 SNHLY and CDR2 FYNNEI come from the germline V gene.

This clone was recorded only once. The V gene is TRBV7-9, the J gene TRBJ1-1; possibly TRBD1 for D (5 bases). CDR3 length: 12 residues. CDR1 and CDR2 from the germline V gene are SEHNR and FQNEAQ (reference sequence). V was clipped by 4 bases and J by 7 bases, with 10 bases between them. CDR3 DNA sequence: TGTGCCAGCAGCTACCCGACAGATGAAGCTTTCTTT. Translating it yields CASSYPTDEAFF. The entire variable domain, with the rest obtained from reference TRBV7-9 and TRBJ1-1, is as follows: DTGVSQNPRHKITKRGQNVTFRCDPISEHNRLYWYRQTLGQGPEFLTYFQNEAQLEKSRLLSDRFSAERPKGSFSTLEIQRTEQGDSAMYLCASSYPTDEAFFGQGTRLTVV.

CDR3 bases: TGTGCCAGCAGTTATGAACTCTCCTACGAGCAGTACTTC. Translated: CASSYELSYEQYF. V is TRBV6-5 and J is TRBJ2-7, with D uncertain. Germline lookup yields CDR1 MNHEY and CDR2 SVGAGI. The length of the CDR3 is 13 residues. V lost 3 bases to trimming and J lost 0 bases, with 6 bases between them.

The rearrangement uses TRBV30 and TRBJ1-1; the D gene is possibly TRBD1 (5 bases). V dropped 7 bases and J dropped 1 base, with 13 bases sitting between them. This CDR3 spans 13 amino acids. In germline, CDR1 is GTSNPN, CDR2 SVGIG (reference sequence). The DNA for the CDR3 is TGTGCCTTCATGGGGGGGTCGAACACTGAAGCTTTCTTT. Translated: CAFMGGSNTEAFF.

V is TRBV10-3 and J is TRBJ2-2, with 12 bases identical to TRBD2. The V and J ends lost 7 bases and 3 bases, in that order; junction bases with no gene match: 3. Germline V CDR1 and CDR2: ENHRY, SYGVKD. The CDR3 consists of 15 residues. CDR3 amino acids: CAINRLAGDTGELFF. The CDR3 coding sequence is TGTGCCATCAATCGACTAGCGGGAGACACCGGGGAGCTGTTTTTT.

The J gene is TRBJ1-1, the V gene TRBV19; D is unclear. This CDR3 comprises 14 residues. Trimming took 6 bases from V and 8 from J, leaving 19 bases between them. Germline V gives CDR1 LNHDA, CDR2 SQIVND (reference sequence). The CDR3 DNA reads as TGTGCCAGTAGCTACCCCGAGGGCGCGAGAGAAGCTTTCTTT. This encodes CASSYPEGAREAFF.

The CDR3 DNA follows: TGTGCCAGCAGGAACGGGCAGGGGCTCGCCGGGGAGCTGTTTTTT. Translating it yields CASRNGQGLAGELFF. The rearrangement links TRBV6-5 to TRBJ2-2, with D possibly TRBD1 on 6 matching bases. The germline V gene encodes CDR1 MNHEY and CDR2 SVGAGI. V was cut by 6 bases and J by 6 bases, with 17 bases left in between. There are 15 residues in the CDR3.

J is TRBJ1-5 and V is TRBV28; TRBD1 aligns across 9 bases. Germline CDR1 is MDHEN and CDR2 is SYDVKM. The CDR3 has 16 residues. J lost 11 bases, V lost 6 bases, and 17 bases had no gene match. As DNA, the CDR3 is TGTGCCAGCAGCACCGGGACAGGGAATGGGGATCGAGCCCAGCATTTT. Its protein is CASSTGTGNGDRAQHF.

In DNA form, the CDR3 reads TGTGCCATCAGTAGCATACAGGGTTCCTACGAGCAGTACTTC. Its translation is CAISSIQGSYEQYF. The rearrangement links TRBV10-3 to TRBJ2-7; D is perhaps TRBD1 (6 bases). V was cut by 5 bases and J by 1 base, with 12 bases left in between. The CDR3 sequence is 14 residues long. Per the germline V gene, CDR1 is ENHRY and CDR2 is SYGVKD.

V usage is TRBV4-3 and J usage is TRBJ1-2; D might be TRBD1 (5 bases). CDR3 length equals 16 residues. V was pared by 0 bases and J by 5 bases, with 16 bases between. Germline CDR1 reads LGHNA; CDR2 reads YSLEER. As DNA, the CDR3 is TGCGCCAGCAGCCAAGATCCGGGAGGGGAGGTTTATGGCTACACCTTC. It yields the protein CASSQDPGGEVYGYTF.

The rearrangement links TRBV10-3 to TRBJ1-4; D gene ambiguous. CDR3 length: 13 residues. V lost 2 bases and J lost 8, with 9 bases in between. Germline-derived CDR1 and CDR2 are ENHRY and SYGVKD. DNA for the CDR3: TGTGCCATCAGTGAGGAGGTGAGAGAAAAACTGTTTTTT. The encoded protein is CAISEEVREKLFF.

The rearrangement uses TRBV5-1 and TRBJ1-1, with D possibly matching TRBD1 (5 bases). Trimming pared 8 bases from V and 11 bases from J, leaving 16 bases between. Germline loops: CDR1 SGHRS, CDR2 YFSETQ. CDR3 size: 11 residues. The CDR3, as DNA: TGCGCCAGTAACTATGCAGGGAGGGCTTTCTTT. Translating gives CASNYAGRAFF.

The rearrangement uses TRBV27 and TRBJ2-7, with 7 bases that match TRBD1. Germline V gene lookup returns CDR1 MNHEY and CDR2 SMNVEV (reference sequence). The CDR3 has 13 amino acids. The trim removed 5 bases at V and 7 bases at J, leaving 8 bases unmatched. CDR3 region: CASSTGQLFEQYF. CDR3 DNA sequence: TGTGCCAGCAGTACGGGACAGCTCTTTGAGCAGTACTTC.

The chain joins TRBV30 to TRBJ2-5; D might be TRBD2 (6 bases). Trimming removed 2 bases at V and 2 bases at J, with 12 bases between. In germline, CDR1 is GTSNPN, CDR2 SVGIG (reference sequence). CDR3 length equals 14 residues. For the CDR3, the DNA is TGTGCCTGGAGTTCCCCGGGACTGCAAGAGACCCAGTACTTC. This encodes CAWSSPGLQETQYF.

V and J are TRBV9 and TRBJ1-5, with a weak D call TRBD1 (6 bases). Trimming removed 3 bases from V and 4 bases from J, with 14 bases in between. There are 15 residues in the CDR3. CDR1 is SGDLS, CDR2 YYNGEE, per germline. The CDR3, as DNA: TGTGCCAGCAGCGCTCACAGAAGGGGGAATCAGCCCCAGCATTTT. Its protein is CASSAHRRGNQPQHF.